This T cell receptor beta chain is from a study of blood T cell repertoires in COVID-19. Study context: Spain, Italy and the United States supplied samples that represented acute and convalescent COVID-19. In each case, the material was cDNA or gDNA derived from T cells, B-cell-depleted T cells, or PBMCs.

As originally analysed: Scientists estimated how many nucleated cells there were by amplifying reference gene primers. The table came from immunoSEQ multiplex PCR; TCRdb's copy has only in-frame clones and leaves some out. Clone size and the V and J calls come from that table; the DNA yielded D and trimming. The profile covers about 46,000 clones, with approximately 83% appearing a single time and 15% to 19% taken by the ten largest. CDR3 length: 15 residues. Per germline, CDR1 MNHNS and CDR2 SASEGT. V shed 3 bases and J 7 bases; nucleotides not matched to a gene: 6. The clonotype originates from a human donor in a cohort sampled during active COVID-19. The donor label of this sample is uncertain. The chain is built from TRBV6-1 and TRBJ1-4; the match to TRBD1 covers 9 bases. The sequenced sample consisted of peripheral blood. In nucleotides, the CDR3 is TGTGCCAGCAGTGAGAACAGGGGGCGCGTTGAAAAACTGTTTTTT. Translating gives CASSENRGRVEKLFF.